These T cell receptor beta chains were read from a single sample in a study of T cells in Graves' hyperthyroidism and ophthalmopathy. TCRdb redid the calling of the multiplex PCR reads with MiXCR, one entry per CDR3 protein. This table has 600,000 to 800,000 distinct CDR3 sequences, 35% appearing once. The material sequenced was blood. Receptors originate from a woman aged 35 to 49 with Graves' hyperthyroidism. The CDR3 runs from the conserved cysteine through the conserved F or W. A clone size is listed for some rows: how often the clone was seen (once, few, many), or a class if it is expanded.

NA	TRBV7-6	TRBJ2-2	CASNQGPPNTGELFF
NA	TRBV24-1	TRBJ1-2	CASSFQRQSYGYTF
once	TRBV20-1	TRBJ2-5	CSARGGAARETQYF
NA	TRBV25-1	TRBJ2-7	CASSEWVDSSYNERFF
many	TRBV2	TRBJ1-1	CASSDVSNTEAFF
many	TRBV2	TRBJ1-5	CASSAIFNSNQPQHF
NA	TRBV7-9	TRBJ2-1	CASSLGGGLAGGNEQFF
few	TRBV13	TRBJ1-2	CASSHPGQGFYGYTF
many	TRBV4-3	TRBJ2-7	CASSQVDRREQYF
NA	TRBV10-3	TRBJ1-1	CAISEGTGAEAFF
many	TRBV6-5	TRBJ2-6	CASRGQQGRTGANVLTF
many	TRBV24-1	TRBJ2-5	CATSLGGGTQETQYF
few	TRBV4-1	TRBJ1-2	CASSQVGGTDYGYTF
few	TRBV5-1	TRBJ1-1	CASSSAGQGRTEAFF
few	TRBV7-9	TRBJ1-2	CASSPPPGTGVDGYTF
few	TRBV25-1	TRBJ1-1	CASIRQAAEAFF
NA	TRBV6-5	TRBJ1-6	CASSYASGTGSESPLHF
NA	TRBV30	TRBJ1-2	CASLGAANYGYTF
few	TRBV10-3	TRBJ1-6	CASSSPGGGRSSPLHF
many	TRBV20-1	TRBJ2-5	CSARLRQGGVGTQYF
few	TRBV18	TRBJ1-2	CASSPSVDGYTF
many	TRBV7-9	TRBJ1-1	CASSLARTTAYEAFF
few	TRBV6-5	TRBJ1-2	CASSYGQWGDNYGYTF
NA	TRBV24-1	NA	CATSRRGLTGEQFF
NA	TRBV6-6	TRBJ1-2	CASTPGTHNGYTF
many	TRBV7-9	TRBJ2-5	CASSLDPWRVGQETQYF